The sequence of this TCR beta chain was determined in a study of graft-versus-host responses after intestinal transplantation. At the level of the study: Multivisceral, liver-intestinal, or isolated intestinal grafts went to recipients.

On this clone: The antigen is undetermined.

This table comes from immunoSEQ multiplex PCR, and its TCRdb copy is limited to in-frame clones, with some not included. The sample yields tens of thousands of clones, about 91% seen once. The CDR3 length is 16 residues. Trimming shortened V by 0 bases and J by 3 bases, and 16 bases separated the two germline ends. Germline CDR1 is SGHKS and CDR2 is YYEKEE (reference sequence). The clonotype comes from a human donor who was the organ donor for an intestinal transplant. This chain uses TRBV5-5 with TRBJ2-7; D perhaps matches TRBD2 (5 bases). The sample here was unstimulated CD4+ T cells sorted from spleen or lymph node cells, taken before transplant. For the CDR3, the DNA is TGTGCCAGCAGCTTGGTGTCTAGCATCATGGGCTACGAGCAGTACTTC. Translated, it gives CASSLVSSIMGYEQYF.